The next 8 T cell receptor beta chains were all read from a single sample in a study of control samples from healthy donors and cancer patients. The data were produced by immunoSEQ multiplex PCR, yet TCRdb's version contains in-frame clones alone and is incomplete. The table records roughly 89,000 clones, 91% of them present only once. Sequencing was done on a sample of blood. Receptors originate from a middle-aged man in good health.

The CDR3 region has the DNA TGTGCCATCAGTGAGTCGATAGTTTTGGCCAAAAACATTCAGTACTTC. The encoded protein is CAISESIVLAKNIQYF. The chain couples TRBV10-3 to TRBJ2-4; D unclear. The germline V gene has CDR1 ENHRY and CDR2 SYGVKD. Trimming took 0 bases from V and 1 from J, leaving 10 bases between them. The CDR3 consists of 16 residues.

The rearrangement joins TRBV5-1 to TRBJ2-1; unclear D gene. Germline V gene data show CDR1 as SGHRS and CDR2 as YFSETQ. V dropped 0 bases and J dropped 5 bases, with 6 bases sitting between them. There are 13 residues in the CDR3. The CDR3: CASSLVWDNEQFF. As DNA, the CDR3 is TGCGCCAGCAGCTTGGTTTGGGACAATGAGCAGTTCTTC.

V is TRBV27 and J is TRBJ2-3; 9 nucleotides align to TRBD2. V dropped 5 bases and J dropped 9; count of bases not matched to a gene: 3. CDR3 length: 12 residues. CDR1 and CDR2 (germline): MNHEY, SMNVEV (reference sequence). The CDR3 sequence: CASSLAGLTQYF. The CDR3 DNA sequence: TGTGCCAGCAGTCTAGCGGGGTTGACGCAGTATTTT.

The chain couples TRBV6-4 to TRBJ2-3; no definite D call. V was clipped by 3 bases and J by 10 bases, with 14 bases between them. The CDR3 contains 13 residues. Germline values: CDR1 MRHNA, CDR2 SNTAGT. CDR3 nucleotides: TGTGCCAGCAGTGAGTCCTTAAGGAAAGCGCAGTATTTT. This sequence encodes CASSESLRKAQYF.

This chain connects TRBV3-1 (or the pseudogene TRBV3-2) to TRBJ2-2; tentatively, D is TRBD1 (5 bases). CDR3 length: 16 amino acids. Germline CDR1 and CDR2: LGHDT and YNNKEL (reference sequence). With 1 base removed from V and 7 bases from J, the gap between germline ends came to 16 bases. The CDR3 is CASSQVAGISSGELFF. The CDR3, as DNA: TGTGCCAGCAGCCAAGTGGCAGGGATAAGTAGCGGGGAGCTGTTTTTT.

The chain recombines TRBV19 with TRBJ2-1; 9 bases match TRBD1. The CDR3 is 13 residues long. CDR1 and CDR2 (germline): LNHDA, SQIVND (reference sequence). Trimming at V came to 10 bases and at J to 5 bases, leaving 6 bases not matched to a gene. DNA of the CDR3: TGTGCCACCGAGGACAGGGGTCACAATGAGCAGTTCTTC. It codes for CATEDRGHNEQFF.

DNA of the CDR3: TGTGCCACCAGTGACTCCGGGACAGGGGAATCTTTGGTCCCCCAGCATTTT. Translating it yields CATSDSGTGESLVPQHF. This chain links TRBV24-1 with TRBJ1-5; the match to TRBD1 covers 10 bases. From germline, CDR1 is KGHDR and CDR2 SFDVKD. This CDR3 has 17 amino acids. V lost 4 bases to trimming and J lost 10 bases; unmatched junction nucleotides: 15.

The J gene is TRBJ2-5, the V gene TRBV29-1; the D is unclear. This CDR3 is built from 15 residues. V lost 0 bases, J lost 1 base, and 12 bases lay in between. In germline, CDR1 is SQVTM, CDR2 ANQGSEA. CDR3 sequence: CSVEDPLPAQETQYF. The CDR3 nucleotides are TGCAGCGTTGAAGATCCCCTGCCAGCCCAAGAGACCCAGTACTTC.